The 10 T cell receptor beta chains below come from one sample, sequenced in a study of blood T cell repertoires in COVID-19. Libraries were prepared by immunoSEQ multiplex PCR; TCRdb keeps only in-frame clonotypes and omits some of them. The sample consists of 50,000 to 60,000 clones, about 88% of them appearing once. The sample was peripheral blood. All receptors come from a man in his sixties with acute or convalescent COVID-19.

This chain links TRBV4-2 with TRBJ2-3, with 7 nucleotides matching TRBD2. CDR3 size: 17 residues. Trimming removed 4 bases from V and 5 bases from J; junction bases left unmatched: 15. The germline gives CDR1 LGHNA, CDR2 YNFKEQ. CDR3 amino acids: CASSPRPGGGARDTQYF. DNA for the CDR3: TGTGCCAGCAGCCCCCGGCCGGGCGGGGGAGCCCGAGATACGCAGTATTTT.

This chain uses TRBV27 with TRBJ2-3; 9 bases are shared with TRBD2. This CDR3 contains 15 residues. V lost 6 bases to trimming and J lost 4 bases; unmatched junction nucleotides: 8. Germline V lookup: CDR1 MNHEY, CDR2 SMNVEV (reference sequence). The CDR3 reads CASRPAGGPSDTQYF. The CDR3 region has the DNA TGTGCCAGCAGGCCGGCGGGGGGGCCATCAGATACGCAGTATTTT.

This chain uses TRBV30 with TRBJ1-5, with 11 bases lining up with TRBD1. The ends lost 5 bases at V and 7 bases at J; junction bases unmatched: 4. The CDR3 is 13 residues long. From germline, CDR1 is GTSNPN and CDR2 SVGIG (reference sequence). CDR3 sequence (DNA): TGTGCCTGGGCGGGACAGGGGGACCAGCCCCAGCATTTT. It is translated as CAWAGQGDQPQHF.

CDR3 nucleotide sequence: TGTGCCAGCAGTTCCAGCGGGGGAAAGGAGACCCAGTACTTC. It encodes CASSSSGGKETQYF. The chain has TRBV6-5 and TRBJ2-5; TRBD2 matches at 8 bases. With V trimmed by 4 bases and J by 5 bases, 6 bases remained unmatched. CDR3 size: 14 residues. Germline CDR1 is MNHEY and CDR2 is SVGAGI.

CDR3 sequence (DNA): TGTGCCAGCAGCCTAGCGGGGGGAACGACAAATGAGCAGTTCTTC. Protein product: CASSLAGGTTNEQFF. The chain links TRBV6-5 to TRBJ2-1, with TRBD2 identical over 11 bases. The CDR3 has 15 amino acids. Trimming removed 6 bases from V and 7 bases from J; junction bases left unmatched: 8. CDR1 and CDR2 from the germline V gene are MNHEY and SVGAGI.

The chain has TRBV7-6 and TRBJ2-7; D call uncertain. The CDR3 is made up of 13 amino acids. Germline CDR1 is SGHVS and CDR2 is FNYEAQ. V lost 5 bases and J 5 bases, leaving 13 bases between the germline ends. In nucleotides, the CDR3 is TGTGCCAGCAGCCCAGTCCACAGCAACGAGCAGTACTTC. Translating gives CASSPVHSNEQYF.

CDR3: CASSVGTARYTGELFF. In nucleotides, the CDR3 is TGTGCCAGCAGCGTCGGGACAGCCAGATACACCGGGGAGCTGTTTTTT. The chain couples TRBV3-1 (or the pseudogene TRBV3-2) to TRBJ2-2, with 7 bases matching TRBD1. The CDR3 sequence is 16 residues long. Germline lookup yields CDR1 LGHDT and CDR2 YNNKEL (reference sequence). The V gene end was trimmed by 5 bases and the J gene end by 3 bases; junction bases not matched to a gene: 9.

The rearrangement uses TRBV5-1 and TRBJ2-7; 7 bases align to TRBD1. Germline V gene lookup returns CDR1 SGHRS and CDR2 YFSETQ. The CDR3 has 14 amino acids. Losses at the gene ends were 0 bases for V and 0 bases for J; bases not matched to a gene: 0. This CDR3 is CASSLGDSSYEQYF. Here the CDR3 DNA reads TGCGCCAGCAGCTTGGGGGACAGCTCCTACGAGCAGTACTTC.

The count of this clone is one. This chain joins TRBV7-3 and TRBJ2-1; D gene uncertain. Per the germline V gene, CDR1 is SGHTA and CDR2 is FQGTGA. The ends were cut back, 4 bases at V and 5 bases at J, with 9 bases in the middle. The CDR3 runs 13 residues. CDR3: CASSSLIDNEQFF. For the CDR3, the DNA is TGTGCCAGCAGCTCCTTGATAGACAATGAGCAGTTCTTC.

The V and J genes are TRBV5-6 and TRBJ1-6; TRBD1 might be the D (5 bases). The CDR3 is 15 amino acids. V was clipped by 2 bases and J by 7 bases, with 13 bases between them. Germline CDR1 is SGHDT and CDR2 is YYEEEE. DNA for the CDR3: TGTGCCAGCAGCTTCGGAGACAGAGACAATTCACCCCTCCACTTT. Translating it yields CASSFGDRDNSPLHF.